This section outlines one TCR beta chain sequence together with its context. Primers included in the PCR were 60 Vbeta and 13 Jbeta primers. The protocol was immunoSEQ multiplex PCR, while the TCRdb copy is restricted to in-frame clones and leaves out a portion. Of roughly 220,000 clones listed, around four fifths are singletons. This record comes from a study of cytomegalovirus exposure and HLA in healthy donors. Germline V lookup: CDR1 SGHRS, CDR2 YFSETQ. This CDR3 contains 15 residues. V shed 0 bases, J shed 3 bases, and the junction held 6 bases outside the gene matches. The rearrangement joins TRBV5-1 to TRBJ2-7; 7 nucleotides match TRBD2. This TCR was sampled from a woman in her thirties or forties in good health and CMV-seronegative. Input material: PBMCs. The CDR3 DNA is TGCGCCAGCAGCTTGGGTCGGGGCGGGAGCTACGAGCAGTACTTC. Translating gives CASSLGRGGSYEQYF.